Listed below are T cell receptor beta chains from one sample, sequenced in a study of shared clonotypes between healthy human individuals. Sequencing used immunoSEQ multiplex PCR; TCRdb keeps in-frame clones, though not all of them. The sample lists about 1 million clones, approximately 76% occurring once. Sample: memory CD4+ T cells sorted from blood. The receptors shown here come from a man aged 18-30 years in good health. Both conserved end residues are part of each CDR3. The D gene is left open where the match is weak. Only some rows state a clone size, as once, few, many or a class for expanded clones.

V gene	D gene	J gene	clone size	CDR3 protein	CDR3 DNA
TRBV10-2	TRBD2	TRBJ2-5	NA	CASNSGTSGRSVGETQYF	TGCGCCAGCAATTCCGGGACTAGCGGGAGGTCGGTCGGGGAGACCCAGTACTTC
TRBV4-1	NA	TRBJ2-5	NA	CASSQALWETQYF	TGCGCCAGCAGCCAAGCTCTGTGGGAGACCCAGTACTTC
TRBV6-6	NA	TRBJ1-1	NA	CASRGAGNTEAFF	TGTGCCAGCAGGGGGGCAGGGAACACTGAAGCTTTCTTT
TRBV12-5	NA	TRBJ1-5	many	CASLQEYSNQPQHF	TGTGCTAGCCTTCAGGAGTATAGCAATCAGCCCCAGCATTTT
TRBV5-1	NA	TRBJ1-1	NA	CASSLDVRTEAFF	TGCGCCAGCAGCTTGGACGTTCGCACTGAAGCTTTCTTT
TRBV15	NA	TRBJ1-3	NA	CATSGGVSSGNTIYF	TGTGCCACCAGCGGAGGGGTTAGCTCTGGAAACACCATATATTTT
TRBV19	TRBD1	TRBJ1-1	NA	CASRPGGGQEAFF	TGTGCCAGCCGGCCAGGGGGCGGGCAGGAAGCTTTCTTT
TRBV5-1	NA	TRBJ2-5	NA	CASSSRDAKETQYF	TGCGCCAGCAGCTCCCGGGACGCCAAAGAGACCCAGTACTTC
TRBV7-2	TRBD2	TRBJ2-7	NA	CASSLAGGFGEQYF	TGTGCCAGCTCTCTAGCGGGAGGATTTGGAGAGCAGTACTTC
TRBV5-4	NA	TRBJ2-3	NA	CASSESAGPTDTQYF	TGTGCCAGCAGCGAGTCCGCAGGGCCGACAGATACGCAGTATTTT
TRBV7-2	TRBD1	TRBJ2-1	NA	CASRPGGTGSNEQFF	TGTGCCAGCAGACCGGGCGGGACAGGCTCCAATGAGCAGTTCTTC
TRBV30	TRBD2	TRBJ2-3	NA	CACTSGARADTQYF	TGTGCCTGTACTAGCGGGGCCCGGGCAGATACGCAGTATTTT
TRBV29-1	NA	TRBJ2-1	NA	CSVEDRNEQFF	TGCAGCGTTGAAGATAGAAATGAGCAGTTCTTC
TRBV6-5	NA	TRBJ1-2	few	CASSSAGQGRNYGYTF	TGTGCCAGCAGTTCGGCCGGGCAGGGCCGGAACTATGGCTACACCTTC
TRBV11-3	NA	TRBJ2-2	NA	CASSLAPTVTGELFF	TGTGCCAGCAGCTTAGCTCCAACAGTTACCGGGGAGCTGTTTTTT
TRBV14	TRBD1	TRBJ2-7	NA	CASSRGTGFYEQYF	TGTGCCAGCAGCCGCGGGACAGGTTTCTACGAGCAGTACTTC
TRBV30	TRBD2	TRBJ2-7	NA	CAWSRLAGGNEQYF	TGTGCCTGGAGTCGTCTAGCGGGAGGAAACGAGCAGTACTTC
TRBV5-1	TRBD2	TRBJ2-3	NA	CASSRSGGANTQYF	TGCGCCAGCAGTCGGAGCGGGGGGGCAAATACGCAGTATTTT
TRBV11-3	NA	TRBJ1-2	NA	CASSLSGRVNGYTF	TGTGCCAGCAGCTTAAGTGGCAGGGTAAATGGCTACACCTTC
TRBV7-2	TRBD1	TRBJ2-1	NA	CASSLEGARGREQFF	TGTGCCAGCAGCTTAGAGGGGGCTAGGGGCCGGGAGCAGTTCTTC
TRBV7-2	NA	TRBJ1-1	NA	CASSPWAVPKDTEAFF	TGTGCCAGCAGCCCCTGGGCAGTCCCAAAGGACACTGAAGCTTTCTTT
TRBV30	NA	TRBJ2-3	once	CACSKGLADTQYF	TGTGCCTGTTCTAAGGGGTTGGCAGATACGCAGTATTTT
TRBV30	TRBD1	TRBJ1-2	NA	CAWMRQGVDYGYTF	TGTGCCTGGATGAGACAGGGGGTTGACTATGGCTACACCTTC
TRBV6-4	TRBD2	TRBJ2-7	NA	CASQRTSGIYEQYF	TGTGCCTCCCAAAGGACTAGCGGGATCTACGAGCAGTACTTC
TRBV30	NA	TRBJ2-7	NA	CAWGRNGAAYEQYF	TGTGCCTGGGGTCGTAACGGAGCGGCTTACGAGCAGTACTTC
TRBV2	TRBD2	TRBJ2-7	NA	CASRGLAGYYEQYF	TGTGCCAGCAGAGGACTAGCGGGGTATTACGAGCAGTACTTC
TRBV6-1	TRBD1	TRBJ1-2	NA	CASRRQGIVVYGYTF	TGTGCCAGCAGAAGACAGGGAATCGTGGTCTATGGCTACACCTTC
TRBV28	TRBD1	TRBJ1-6	few	CASSSPGQGRPLHF	TGTGCCAGCAGTTCCCCGGGACAGGGAAGGCCCCTCCACTTT
TRBV7-2	NA	TRBJ1-5	NA	CASSLMPGVSQPQHF	TGTGCCAGCAGCTTAATGCCAGGGGTAAGTCAGCCCCAGCATTTT